The 19 T cell receptor beta chains reported below all come from one sample, sequenced in a study of early T cells in non-severe SARS-CoV-2 infection (dated by TCRdb to about 2021). Library creation used 5' RACE. The sequencer was a NextSeq 500. Using fastp trimming at Q25 and MiXCR clonotype assembly, TCRdb reanalyzed the public sequencing data and kept in-frame beta chains. Entries that share a CDR3 protein sequence are merged under the most common genes and DNA. The sample profile shows fewer than 85,000 distinct CDR3 sequences; 15% to 17% of them were found once. The biggest ten clones account for 12% of the sample. The sequenced sample was whole blood. These receptors were taken from an adult who was a healthcare worker with PCR-confirmed SARS-CoV-2 infection or an uninfected control (not recorded which).

This clonotype was detected only a few times. The gene calls are TRBV12-2 and TRBJ1-5. TRBV12-2 represents a pseudogene. The CDR3 is 15 residues long. The CDR3: CASRGQGPVYQPQHF. CDR3 DNA sequence: TGTGCAAGTCGCGGTCAGGGCCCGGTTTATCAGCCCCAGCATTTT.

The chain employs TRBV29-1 and TRBJ1-2, with 8 bases matching TRBD1. This CDR3 has 12 amino acids. J gave up 8 bases and V 7 bases, and 9 bases lay outside the gene matches. CDR1 is SQVTM and CDR2 is ANQGSEA in the germline V gene. For the CDR3, the DNA is TGCAGCGCGGCTCAGGGGGCGCGGGGCTACACCTTC. This sequence encodes CSAAQGARGYTF.

Only a few counts were recorded for this clonotype. The chain links TRBV24-1 to TRBJ2-1; weak D call: TRBD1 (6 bases). The CDR3 is 14 residues long. Germline CDR1 and CDR2: KGHDR and SFDVKD. The ends were cut back, 9 bases at V and 7 bases at J, with 18 bases in the middle. CDR3 DNA sequence: TGTGCCACCGGAGAACCAGGGGCCAGGAATGAGCAGTTCTTC. Its translation is CATGEPGARNEQFF.

The chain recombines TRBV4-3 with TRBJ2-2, with D perhaps matching TRBD2 (5 bases). CDR1 LGHNA and CDR2 YSLEER come from the germline V gene. V was shortened by 2 bases and J by 4 bases, with 11 bases between the two germline ends. The CDR3 contains 15 residues. In nucleotides, the CDR3 is TGCGCCAGCAGCCAATTAGGACTGATCACCGGGGAGCTGTTTTTT. This gives the protein CASSQLGLITGELFF.

This clonotype was counted a few times. The chain combines TRBV7-9 with TRBJ2-3; D is uncertain. Germline loops: CDR1 SEHNR, CDR2 FQNEAQ (reference sequence). V lost 7 bases and J lost 5, with 10 bases in between. The CDR3 runs to 12 residues. The CDR3 protein is CASTPQLDTQYF. In nucleotides, the CDR3 is TGTGCCAGCACTCCACAGTTAGATACGCAGTATTTT.

This clonotype was counted ten times or more. V is TRBV12-3 or TRBV12-4 and J is TRBJ1-1, with TRBD1 as a possible D gene (5 bases). Trimming cost V 6 bases and J 1 base, with 12 bases left between them. The CDR3 runs to 14 residues. The CDR3 spells CASSLGQGNTEAFF. In nucleotides, the CDR3 is TGTGCCAGCAGCTTGGGGCAGGGGAACACTGAAGCTTTCTTT.

CDR3 DNA: TGTGCCAGCAGCCCCGGGGGGGCCACAGATACGCAGTATTTT. This translates into CASSPGGATDTQYF. The chain couples TRBV6-6 to TRBJ2-3, with 8 positions matching TRBD2. CDR1 and CDR2 from the germline V gene are MNHNY and SVGAGI (reference sequence). The CDR3 has 14 amino acids. V was pared by 6 bases and J by 2 bases, with 4 bases of the junction left unmatched.

The sample holds a few counts of this clonotype. This chain's CDR3 is CASSLKGQTYEQYF. CDR3 DNA: TGTGCCAGCAGCCTTAAGGGACAGACCTACGAGCAGTACTTC. The chain joins TRBV7-2 to TRBJ2-7; TRBD1 matches at 7 bases. The CDR3 totals 14 residues. The junction had 6 bases not matched to a gene; V was cut back by 5 bases and J by 2 bases. CDR1 is SGHTA, CDR2 FQGNSA, per germline.

The chain links TRBV27 to TRBJ2-7; D unclear. Germline V gives CDR1 MNHEY, CDR2 SMNVEV (reference sequence). The CDR3 runs to 12 residues. V gave up 3 bases and J gave up 5 bases, with 8 bases separating them. CDR3 DNA: TGTGCCAGCAGTTTTTGGGGTAACGAGCAGTACTTC. Protein: CASSFWGNEQYF.

The gene calls are TRBV9 and TRBJ2-4; 7 bases agree with TRBD1. The germline gives CDR1 SGDLS, CDR2 YYNGEE. V was clipped by 0 bases and J by 6 bases; unmatched bases: 6. The CDR3 is 15 amino acids. The CDR3 loop is CASSVDSSGGNIQYF. DNA for the CDR3: TGTGCCAGCAGCGTAGATTCGTCAGGGGGAAACATTCAGTACTTC.

This clonotype came up a few times. The chain uses TRBV25-1 and TRBJ2-7, with TRBD1 matching 8 bases. The CDR3 has 16 amino acids. The ends lost 5 bases at V and 4 bases at J; junction bases unmatched: 13. CDR1 and CDR2 (germline): MGHDK, SYGVNS. CDR3 DNA: TGTGCCAGCAGTCCCGAAGGAGGACAGGGATTTTACGAGCAGTACTTC. Translated: CASSPEGGQGFYEQYF.

Ten or more counts support this clonotype. V is TRBV29-1 and J is TRBJ1-5, with 8 nucleotides matching TRBD1. The germline CDR1 and CDR2 sequences are SQVTM and ANQGSEA. V dropped 5 bases and J dropped 0; count of bases not matched to a gene: 0. This CDR3 is built from 13 residues. The CDR3 DNA is TGCAGCGTTCAGGGGGCTAGCAATCAGCCCCAGCATTTT. Encoded protein: CSVQGASNQPQHF.

This clonotype has at least ten counts. The rearrangement links TRBV7-6 to TRBJ2-2; D is undetermined. V lost 3 bases, J lost 5 bases, and 4 bases lay in between. The V gene's germline CDR1 is SGHVS and CDR2 FNYEAQ. This CDR3 region has 12 residues. The CDR3 DNA is TGTGCCAGCAGCTTGAGGACCGGGGAGCTGTTTTTT. As protein: CASSLRTGELFF.

The V and J genes are TRBV14 and TRBJ1-2, with 9 bases identical to TRBD1. With 1 base clipped from V and 6 bases from J, the junction kept 6 bases outside the gene matches. CDR1 is SGHDN, CDR2 FVKESK, per germline. The CDR3 runs to 15 residues. CDR3 nucleotides: TGTGCCAGCAGCCAAGTCGCCGGACAGGGGAATGGCTACACCTTC. It specifies CASSQVAGQGNGYTF.

In its sample, this clonotype was seen a few times. The genes are TRBV18 and TRBJ2-3; the D is unclear. The CDR3 length is 11 residues. Trimming left V 5 bases short and J 4 bases short, with 4 bases between. Germline CDR1 reads KGHSH; CDR2 reads LQKENI. The CDR3 loop is CASSGSDTQYF. The CDR3 region has the DNA TGTGCCAGCTCAGGCTCAGATACGCAGTATTTT.

This clonotype turned up a few times. This chain connects TRBV5-1 to TRBJ1-6, with a possible D match to TRBD1 (6 bases). V lost 3 bases, J lost 0 bases, and 22 bases lay in between. Germline CDR1 SGHRS, CDR2 YFSETQ. This CDR3 spans 20 amino acids. The CDR3 coding sequence is TGCGCCAGCAGCTCTCTCGGCCGGGACACATCGAGCTCCTATAATTCACCCCTCCACTTT. As protein: CASSSLGRDTSSSYNSPLHF. Using reference TRBV5-1 and TRBJ1-6 for the parts outside the CDR3, the full variable domain is KAGVTQTPRYLIKTRGQQVTLSCSPISGHRSVSWYQQTPGQGLQFLFEYFSETQRNKGNFPGRFSGRQFSNSRSEMNVSTLELGDSALYLCASSSLGRDTSSSYNSPLHFGNGTRLTVT.

This clonotype has at least ten counts. At one boundary the junction diverges from the germline segment, which might be a read error. The rearrangement joins TRBV7-2 to TRBJ1-1, with D uncertain. CDR1 is SGHTA and CDR2 is FQGNSA in the germline V gene. This CDR3 has 14 amino acids. CDR3 residues: CASSSPAEATEVFF. The CDR3 coding sequence is TGTGCCAGCAGTAGCCCAGCCGAGGCCACTGAAGTTTTCTTT. The whole variable domain, remainder taken from reference TRBV7-2 and TRBJ1-1, is GAGVSQSPSNKVTEKGKDVELRCDPISGHTALYWYRQSLGQGLEFLIYFQGNSAPDKSGLPSDRFSAERTGGSVSTLTIQRTQQEDSAVYLCASSSPAEATEVFFGQGTRLTVV.

The chain recombines TRBV5-8 with TRBJ1-1; 9 positions agree with TRBD1. The trim removed 4 bases at V and 5 bases at J, leaving 12 bases unmatched. CDR3 size: 16 residues. Germline V gives CDR1 SGHTS, CDR2 YDEGEE. The CDR3: CASSPGPGQGRTEAFF. In DNA form, the CDR3 reads TGTGCCAGCAGCCCCGGACCGGGACAGGGAAGAACTGAAGCTTTCTTT. Together with reference TRBV5-8 and TRBJ1-1, the CDR3 gives the full variable domain: EAGVTQSPTHLIKTRGQQATLRCSPISGHTSVYWYQQALGLGLQFLLWYDEGEERNRGNFPPRFSGRQFPNYSSELNVNALELEDSALYLCASSPGPGQGRTEAFFGQGTRLTVV.

This chain joins TRBV13 and TRBJ2-7; D gene unclear. The V gene lost 8 bases and the J gene lost 3 bases, with 17 bases spanning the gap. The CDR3 contains 14 residues. The germline V gene encodes CDR1 PRHDT and CDR2 FYEKMQ (reference sequence). The CDR3 nucleotides are TGTGCCAGCGCCCAAATTAATTCAGGCTACGAGCAGTACTTC. It codes for CASAQINSGYEQYF.